The rows below give T cell receptor beta chains drawn from one sample of a study of shared clonotypes between healthy human individuals. Generated by immunoSEQ multiplex PCR, the TCRdb table keeps only in-frame clones and is missing some. The data contain 2 million to 3 million clones, approximately 93% of them singletons. The specimen sequenced was naive CD4+ T cells from PBMCs. These receptors were taken from a man between 18 and 29 years old in good health. Some clones in this sample may be carry-over from other donors' samples. Each CDR3 is given with its conserved first and last residue. A D gene is named only where the DNA matches it firmly. Part of the rows lack a size; the others show once, few, many or a class for expanded clones.

TRBJ1-3 | - | TRBV11-2 | - | TGTGCCAGCAGCTTACCGTACTCTGGAAACACCATATATTTT | CASSLPYSGNTIYF
TRBJ1-2 | - | TRBV6-5 | - | TGTGCCAGCAGTTACTCTGGGGGAAAAAGTGGCTACACCTTC | CASSYSGGKSGYTF
TRBJ2-7 | - | TRBV4-2 | - | TGTGCCAGCAGCCAACCAACAGGGAGCGCAGCCGAGCAGTACTTC | CASSQPTGSAAEQYF
TRBJ2-7 | - | TRBV9 | TRBD2 | TGTGCCAGCAGCGTAGAGGCCGGACTAGTATCCGAGCAGTACTTC | CASSVEAGLVSEQYF
TRBJ1-4 | - | TRBV7-2 | - | TGTGCCAGCAGTGACAAGGGTCCTAATGAAAAACTGTTTTTT | CASSDKGPNEKLFF
TRBJ2-4 | - | TRBV18 | - | TGTGCCAGCTCCGGATTGGGCCCTCCTAATAACATTCAGTACTTC | CASSGLGPPNNIQYF
TRBJ2-1 | - | TRBV19 | - | TGTGCCAGTAGTATACGTGCCGGGACCCTCTCGTACAATGAGCAGTTCTTC | CASSIRAGTLSYNEQFF
TRBJ2-6 | - | TRBV6-1 | TRBD1 | TGTGCCAGCAGTGGAGGGACAGCTGGGGCCAACGTCCTGACTTTC | CASSGGTAGANVLTF
TRBJ2-1 | once | TRBV5-1 | TRBD2 | TGCGCCAGCAGCTTGGGGGGAACTAGCGGGAGTTCCAATGAGCAGTTCTTC | CASSLGGTSGSSNEQFF
TRBJ1-3 | - | TRBV9 | - | TGTGCCAGCAGCGCCTCCCCACTGACTTCTGGAAACACCATATATTTT | CASSASPLTSGNTIYF
TRBJ2-3 | once | TRBV7-2 | TRBD2 | TGTGCCAGCAGCTTAGGGTTTAGCGGGAGGGTTTCGGAGAATACGCAGTATTTT | CASSLGFSGRVSENTQYF
TRBJ2-2 | - | TRBV4-3 | - | TGCGCCAGCAGCCAAGATGGGGCGTCCGGGGAGCTGTTTTTT | CASSQDGASGELFF
TRBJ1-4 | - | TRBV2 | TRBD1 | TGTGCCAGCAGGAGTGGGACAGGCTACGAAAAACTGTTTTTT | CASRSGTGYEKLFF
TRBJ2-1 | - | TRBV6-5 | - | TGTGCCAGCAGTTACCGAGCACTGGCTTCCTACAATGAGCAGTTCTTC | CASSYRALASYNEQFF
TRBJ2-7 | once | TRBV11-2 | - | TGTGCCAGCAGCTTAGGTAGCTCCTACGAGCAGTACTTC | CASSLGSSYEQYF
TRBJ1-2 | - | TRBV5-1 | - | TGCGCCAGCAGCTTCGGGAACGGAGTCGGATATGGCTACACCTTC | CASSFGNGVGYGYTF
TRBJ1-1 | - | TRBV6-1 | - | TGTGCCAGTGGGTTACAGGGAAACACTGAAGCTTTCTTT | CASGLQGNTEAFF
TRBJ2-2 | - | TRBV29-1 | - | TGCAGCGTTGAACCCGGGTACACCGGGGAGCTGTTTTTT | CSVEPGYTGELFF
TRBJ2-2 | - | TRBV9 | TRBD1 | TGTGCCAGCAGCGCAAGACAGGGGGACACCGGGGAGCTGTTTTTT | CASSARQGDTGELFF
TRBJ2-6 | - | TRBV10-1 | - | TGCGCCACCTGGTTGGGACATCCGTTTGGGGCCAACGTCCTGACTTTC | CATWLGHPFGANVLTF
TRBJ1-2 | - | TRBV6-1 | - | TGTGCCAGCACTGGTATAGGGATTGCGGACTATGGCTACACCTTC | CASTGIGIADYGYTF
TRBJ2-7 | once | TRBV7-9 | - | TGTGCCAGCAGCTTAGCGGGTTCCTACGAGCAGTACTTC | CASSLAGSYEQYF
TRBJ2-6 | - | TRBV6-6 | - | TGTGCCAGCAGTACCCAGGGTGCCGGGGCCAACGTCCTGACTTTC | CASSTQGAGANVLTF
TRBJ2-1 | - | TRBV5-1 | TRBD2 | TGCGCCAGCAGCTCCTCCGGGACTACAGGCTACAATGAGCAGTTCTTC | CASSSSGTTGYNEQFF
TRBJ1-1 | - | TRBV9 | - | TGTGCCAGCAGCCCCCGGGGGCAGGACTACACTGAAGCTTTCTTT | CASSPRGQDYTEAFF
TRBJ2-5 | once | TRBV7-2 | - | TGTGCCAGCAGCCTCGTTAGGTCAGTACAAGAGACCCAGTACTTC | CASSLVRSVQETQYF
TRBJ2-3 | once | TRBV6-1 | TRBD1 | TGTGCCAGCAGTGAGGGACAGGAGACCGCCATAGGGGTGGATACGCAGTATTTT | CASSEGQETAIGVDTQYF
TRBJ2-5 | - | TRBV5-1 | TRBD1 | TGCGCCAGCAGCTTGACGTTACAGGGGAAAGAGACCCAGTACTTC | CASSLTLQGKETQYF
TRBJ2-1 | - | TRBV5-1 | - | TGCGCCACTACCCCGAGGGCAGGGACCGATGAGCAGTTCTTC | CATTPRAGTDEQFF
TRBJ2-3 | - | TRBV5-1 | - | TGCGCCAGCAGCCGGACCCCAACGACCGCTGGAGATACGCAGTATTTT | CASSRTPTTAGDTQYF
TRBJ2-7 | - | TRBV4-1 | - | TGCGCCAGCAGCCAAGGCCTCCCGCAGGGGCTCACCTACGAGCAGTACTTC | CASSQGLPQGLTYEQYF
TRBJ1-5 | - | TRBV19 | - | TGTGCCAGTAGCCTGAATGAGGGGGGACTGCCCCAGCATTTT | CASSLNEGGLPQHF
TRBJ1-4 | - | TRBV7-9 | - | TGTGCCAGCAGCTTAGGTCAGGGATCAAATGAAAAACTGTTTTTT | CASSLGQGSNEKLFF
TRBJ2-2 | - | TRBV28 | TRBD2 | TGTGCCAGCAGCCGAAGACTAGCGGGAGGAACCGGGGAGCTGTTTTTT | CASSRRLAGGTGELFF
TRBJ2-1 | once | TRBV2 | - | TGTGCCAGCAGGGTCCTGTCCAATGAGCAGTTCTTC | CASRVLSNEQFF
TRBJ1-1 | - | TRBV5-1 | TRBD1 | TGCGCCAGCAGACACGGGCCCAAGCCAGGGGGGGTGGCTGAAGCTTTCTTT | CASRHGPKPGGVAEAFF
TRBJ2-7 | - | TRBV11-2 | - | TGTGCCAGCACTCCGTGGGCCCCCTACGAGCAGTACTTC | CASTPWAPYEQYF
TRBJ2-7 | - | TRBV21-1 | - | TGTGCCAGCAGCAAGGGTGCGAGGGAACCCTACGAGCAGTACTTC | CASSKGAREPYEQYF
TRBJ1-6 | - | TRBV30 | - | TGTGCCTGGAGTCCTCGGTTGGGGCGAGATTCACCCCTCCACTTT | CAWSPRLGRDSPLHF
TRBJ2-1 | - | TRBV7-9 | TRBD2 | TGTGCCAGCAGCTTAGAAAGCGGGAGAACAGTTGAGCAGTTCTTC | CASSLESGRTVEQFF
TRBJ2-7 | - | TRBV4-2 | TRBD1 | TGTGCCAGCAGCCAAACAGGGGGCGGCTACGAGCAGTACTTC | CASSQTGGGYEQYF
TRBJ2-7 | - | TRBV7-3 | TRBD2 | TGTGCCAGCAGCCCGGGAAGCGGGATTACCTACGAGCAGTACTTC | CASSPGSGITYEQYF
TRBJ2-3 | - | TRBV5-4 | TRBD2 | TGTGCCAGCAGCTCAAAACAGCTAGCGGGAGGCGATACGCAGTATTTT | CASSSKQLAGGDTQYF
TRBJ1-2 | - | TRBV7-2 | - | TGTGCCAGAGGCGAGGGTTCTAACTATGGCTACACCTTC | CARGEGSNYGYTF
TRBJ2-7 | - | TRBV7-6 | - | TGTGCCAGCAGCTTCCTCGAGGCGGGCCCCTACGAGCAGTACTTC | CASSFLEAGPYEQYF
TRBJ2-5 | - | TRBV7-3 | - | TGTGCCAGCAGCCCCGGGCGGGGATCTCAAGAGACCCAGTACTTC | CASSPGRGSQETQYF
TRBJ1-1 | - | TRBV29-1 | - | TGCAGCGTTGCAAACTTCGACACTCCGAACACTGAAGCTTTCTTT | CSVANFDTPNTEAFF
TRBJ2-7 | - | TRBV2 | - | TGTGCCAGCAGAAGGACTATCTACGAGCAGTACTTC | CASRRTIYEQYF
TRBJ1-2 | - | TRBV4-1 | TRBD1 | TGCGCCAGCAGCCAAGCCCGGACAGGGGACTATGGCTACACCTTC | CASSQARTGDYGYTF
TRBJ2-5 | few | TRBV7-2 | TRBD2 | TGTGCCAGCAGCGGGCAGGATCGCGGGAGCGGCAAGACCCAGTACTTC | CASSGQDRGSGKTQYF
TRBJ2-7 | - | TRBV4-2 | TRBD2 | TGTGCCAGCAGCTTCGGACTAGCGGGAGCCTACGAGCAGTACTTC | CASSFGLAGAYEQYF
TRBJ1-2 | - | TRBV11-2 | TRBD1 | TGTGCCAGCAGCCAGACAGGGGGCGTCAGCTATGGCTACACCTTC | CASSQTGGVSYGYTF
TRBJ2-7 | - | TRBV27 | TRBD2 | TGTGCCAGCAGACTAGCGGGAGGGCCTAACGAGCAGTACTTC | CASRLAGGPNEQYF
TRBJ2-3 | - | TRBV28 | - | TGTGCCAGCAGTTTAGGGGCGTTTGGAGGGGATACGCAGTATTTT | CASSLGAFGGDTQYF
TRBJ1-4 | - | TRBV28 | TRBD1 | TGTGCCAGCAGTTTACCCGGGGTACAGGGGCGTGAAAAACTGTTTTTT | CASSLPGVQGREKLFF
TRBJ1-4 | - | TRBV5-8 | - | TGTGCCAGCAGCTTGAGGGTTGGCATTTCAACTAATGAAAAACTGTTTTTT | CASSLRVGISTNEKLFF
TRBJ1-6 | - | TRBV9 | TRBD1 | TGTGCCAGCAGCGTCACAGGGGATAATTCACCCCTCCACTTT | CASSVTGDNSPLHF
TRBJ2-5 | - | TRBV7-2 | - | TGTGCCAGCAGCTTAGAGAGGATAGAGACCCAGTACTTC | CASSLERIETQYF